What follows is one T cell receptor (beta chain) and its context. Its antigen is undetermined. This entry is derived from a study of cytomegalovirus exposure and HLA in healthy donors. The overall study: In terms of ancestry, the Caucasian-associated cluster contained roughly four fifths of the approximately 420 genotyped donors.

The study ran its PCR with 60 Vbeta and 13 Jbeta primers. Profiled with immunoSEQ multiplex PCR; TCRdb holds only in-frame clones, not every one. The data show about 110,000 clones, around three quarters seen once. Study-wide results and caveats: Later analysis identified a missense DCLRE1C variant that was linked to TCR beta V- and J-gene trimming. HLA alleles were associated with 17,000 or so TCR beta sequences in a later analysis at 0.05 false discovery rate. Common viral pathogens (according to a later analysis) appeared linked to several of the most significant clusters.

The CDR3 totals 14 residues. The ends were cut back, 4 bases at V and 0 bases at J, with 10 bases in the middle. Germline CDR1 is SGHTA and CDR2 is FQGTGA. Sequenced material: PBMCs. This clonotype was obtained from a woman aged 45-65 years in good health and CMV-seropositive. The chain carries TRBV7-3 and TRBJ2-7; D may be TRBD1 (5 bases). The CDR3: CASSYDRNSYEQYF. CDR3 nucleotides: TGTGCCAGCAGCTACGACAGAAACTCCTACGAGCAGTACTTC.